The rows below give T cell receptor beta chains drawn from one sample of a study of breast tumors, draining lymph nodes, adjacent tissues. TCRdb recomputed calls from the multiplex PCR reads with MiXCR, one row per CDR3 protein. Among some 100,000 distinct CDR3 sequences listed, around 20% were seen once. Sequenced: axillary lymph node tissue. The receptors originated from a female donor with breast cancer. Some clones in this sample may be carry-over from other donors' samples. The CDR3 runs from the conserved cysteine through the conserved F or W. Each record gives: D gene, V gene, J gene, clone size, CDR3 protein, CDR3 DNA. The D gene is left open where the match is weak. Clone size appears in some rows only: once, few, many, or a class for an expanded clone.

.	TRBV7-6	TRBJ2-5	many	CASSLTIRAEETQYF	TGTGCCAGCAGCTTAACGATCAGGGCTGAGGAGACCCAGTACTTC
.	TRBV10-1	TRBJ2-7	few	CASSETGYEQYF	TGCGCCAGCAGTGAGACAGGCTACGAGCAGTACTTC
.	TRBV4-1	TRBJ2-5	many	CASSQVIGHWGETQYF	TGCGCCAGCAGCCAAGTAATCGGACACTGGGGAGAGACCCAGTACTTC
TRBD1	TRBV7-9	TRBJ2-7	many	CASSFPSDRGCCEQYF	TGTGCCAGCAGCTTTCCCTCAGACAGGGGTTGTTGCGAGCAGTACTTC
.	TRBV24-1	TRBJ2-5	many	CATSKTEDQETQYF	TGTGCCACCAGTAAAACAGAAGACCAAGAGACCCAGTACTTC
TRBD1	TRBV19	TRBJ2-1	.	CASSSGTGDYNEQFF	TGTGCCAGTAGCTCCGGGACAGGGGATTACAATGAGCAGTTCTTC
TRBD1	TRBV18	TRBJ1-5	.	CASSPFPGQGIQPQHF	TGTGCCAGCTCACCGTTTCCGGGACAGGGAATTCAGCCCCAGCATTTT
.	TRBV4-2	TRBJ2-2	many	CASSQDEAVLDANTGELFF	TGTGCCAGCAGCCAAGATGAGGCAGTACTAGACGCGAACACCGGGGAGCTGTTTTTT
.	TRBV7-9	TRBJ1-2	many	CASSTRQFGYTF	TGTGCCAGCAGCACCAGACAGTTTGGCTACACCTTC
.	TRBV5-1	TRBJ2-7	many	CASSLETVAYYEQYF	TGCGCCAGCAGCTTGGAAACTGTTGCCTACTACGAGCAGTACTTC
.	TRBV7-9	TRBJ2-3	.	CASSLYWTSTDTQYF	TGCGCCAGCAGCTTATACTGGACTAGCACAGATACGCAGTATTTT
.	TRBV9	TRBJ2-1	.	CASSAARGGSYNEQFF	TGTGCCAGCAGCGCCGCCCGTGGGGGCTCCTACAATGAGCAGTTCTTC
.	TRBV7-2	TRBJ1-1	.	CASSLLQGLDTEAFF	TGTGCCAGCAGCTTACTACAGGGATTAGACACTGAAGCTTTCTTT
.	TRBV5-1	TRBJ2-2	many	CASSLVAGTGELLF	TGCGCCAGCAGCTTGGTCGCGGGAACCGGGGAGCTGCTTTTT
.	TRBV29-1	TRBJ1-1	few	CSGGAEAFF	TGCAGCGGTGGGGCTGAAGCTTTCTTT
.	TRBV4-2	TRBJ2-7	many	CASSPTGSHEQYF	TGTGCCAGCAGCCCTACAGGATCCCACGAGCAGTACTTC
.	TRBV11-2	TRBJ2-2	many	CASSLVRQITGELFF	TGTGCCAGCAGCTTAGTCCGGCAGATCACCGGGGAGCTGTTTTTT
.	TRBV30	TRBJ2-5	many	CAWSVGGGGETQYF	TGTGCCTGGAGCGTAGGTGGAGGCGGGGAGACCCAGTACTTC
.	TRBV20-1	TRBJ1-5	.	CSASRSEDQPQHF	TGCAGTGCTAGTCGGAGTGAAGATCAGCCCCAGCATTTT
.	TRBV6-6	TRBJ2-5	many	CASSYNRVYETQYF	TGTGCCAGCAGTTACAACAGGGTGTATGAGACCCAGTACTTC
.	TRBV4-1	TRBJ2-3	many	CASSQESGDKDTQYF	TGCGCCAGCAGCCAAGAATCGGGTGATAAAGATACGCAGTATTTT
TRBD1	TRBV4-1	TRBJ1-4	.	CASSWDRGRKLFF	TGCGCCAGCAGCTGGGACAGGGGGCGAAAACTGTTTTTT
.	TRBV7-2	TRBJ2-1	many	CASSLTGLGNEQFF	TGTGCCAGCAGCTTAACCGGCCTAGGCAATGAGCAGTTCTTC
TRBD2	TRBV5-1	TRBJ2-3	many	CASSLPGLAGASTQYF	TGCGCCAGCAGCTTGCCGGGACTAGCGGGTGCCTCGACGCAGTATTTT
TRBD1	TRBV7-9	TRBJ1-2	many	CASTRGTGVGYGYTF	TGTGCCAGCACTCGCGGGACAGGGGTGGGCTATGGCTACACCTTC
.	TRBV10-3	TRBJ1-1	.	CATRAGDNRNTEAFF	TGTGCCACCCGAGCGGGGGACAACAGGAACACTGAAGCTTTCTTT
.	TRBV11-3	TRBJ2-7	many	CASSLNRFYEQYF	TGTGCCAGCAGCTTAAACAGGTTCTACGAGCAGTACTTC